This T cell receptor (beta chain) came from a study of blood T cell repertoires in COVID-19. Background on the study: Acute and convalescent COVID-19 samples came from the United States, Italy and Spain.

Original analysis: Amplification with reference gene primers provided the estimates of nucleated cell counts. Produced via immunoSEQ multiplex PCR; TCRdb's table is partial and in-frame only. V and J calls plus clone size are reproduced from that table; the DNA served to infer D and trimming. The table includes 250,000 or so clones, approximately 90% detected once. V dropped 4 bases and J dropped 7 bases, with 26 bases sitting between them. Germline loops: CDR1 SGHNT, CDR2 YYREEE (reference sequence). CDR3 length: 17 residues. Ages ranged from about 18 to 89 years, with residence in some 25 US areas. Cohorts were based on clinical histories the participants reported.

The origin of this receptor is a woman between 25 and 40 years old with acute COVID-19. The sequenced sample was PBMCs or T cells enriched from blood (not recorded which). J is TRBJ2-5 and V is TRBV5-4; D is possibly TRBD2 (6 bases). The CDR3 spells CASSSGVADLSLGTQYF. Written as DNA, the CDR3 is TGTGCCAGCAGCAGTGGGGTAGCGGACCTATCCCTGGGGACCCAGTACTTC.